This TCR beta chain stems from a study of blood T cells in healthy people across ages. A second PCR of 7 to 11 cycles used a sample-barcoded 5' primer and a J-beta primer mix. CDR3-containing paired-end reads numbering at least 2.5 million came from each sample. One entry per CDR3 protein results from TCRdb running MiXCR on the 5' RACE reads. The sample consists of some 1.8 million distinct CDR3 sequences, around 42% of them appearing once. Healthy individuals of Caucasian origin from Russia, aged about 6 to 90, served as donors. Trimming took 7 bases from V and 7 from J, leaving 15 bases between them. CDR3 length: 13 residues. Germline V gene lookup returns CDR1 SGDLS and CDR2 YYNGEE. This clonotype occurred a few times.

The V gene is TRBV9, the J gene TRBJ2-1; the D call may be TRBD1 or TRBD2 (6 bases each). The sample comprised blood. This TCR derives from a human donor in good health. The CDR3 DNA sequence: TGTGCCAGCCGGGAGACAGGTGGAAATGAGCAGTTCTTC. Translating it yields CASRETGGNEQFF.